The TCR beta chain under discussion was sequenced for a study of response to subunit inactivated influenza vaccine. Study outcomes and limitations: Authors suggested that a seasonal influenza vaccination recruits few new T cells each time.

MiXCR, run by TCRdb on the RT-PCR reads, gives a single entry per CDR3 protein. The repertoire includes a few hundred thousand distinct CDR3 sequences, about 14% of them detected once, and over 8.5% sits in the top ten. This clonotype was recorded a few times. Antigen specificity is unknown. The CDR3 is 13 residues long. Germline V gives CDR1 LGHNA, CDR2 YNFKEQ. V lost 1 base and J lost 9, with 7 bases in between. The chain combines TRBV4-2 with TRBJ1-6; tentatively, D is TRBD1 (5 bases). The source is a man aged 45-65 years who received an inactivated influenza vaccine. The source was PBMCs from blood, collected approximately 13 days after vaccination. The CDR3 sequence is CASSQVGVSPLHF. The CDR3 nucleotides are TGTGCCAGCAGCCAAGTAGGGGTTTCACCCCTCCACTTT.